This is a list of T cell receptor beta chains from one sample in a study of shared clonotypes between healthy human individuals. Profiled with immunoSEQ multiplex PCR; TCRdb holds only in-frame clones, not every one. Of more than 400,000 clones in the sample, around 96% were seen once. The sequenced sample consisted of naive CD4+ T cells sorted from blood. The receptors come from a woman aged 30 to 39 in good health. The CDR3 runs from the conserved cysteine through the conserved F or W. The D gene is left open where the match is weak. A clone size is listed for some rows: how often the clone was seen (once, few, many), or a class if it is expanded.

TGCGCCAGCAGCCTTGGCCACACCGTTTACGGCTCTAGCACAGATACGCAGTATTTT CASSLGHTVYGSSTDTQYF - TRBJ2-3 TRBV5-1 -
TGTGCCATCAGAAGGGACATGTCCGACACTGAAGCTTTCTTT CAIRRDMSDTEAFF - TRBJ1-1 TRBV10-3 once
TGTGCCATACAACGGGGCAGCTACAATGAGCAGTTCTTC CAIQRGSYNEQFF - TRBJ2-1 TRBV10-3 -
TGTGCCAGCAGCCTCCCCGGGACAGCAGGAAACACCATATATTTT CASSLPGTAGNTIYF TRBD1 TRBJ1-3 TRBV5-4 -
TGCGCCAGCAGCCAAGGGACAGGGGGCTATGGCTACACCTTC CASSQGTGGYGYTF TRBD1 TRBJ1-2 TRBV4-1 -
TGTGCCAGTATTCCGACAGGGGCGAACACTGAAGCTTTCTTT CASIPTGANTEAFF TRBD1 TRBJ1-1 TRBV19 -
TGTGCCAGCAGCTTAGATCCATTCTCTGGAAACACCATATATTTT CASSLDPFSGNTIYF - TRBJ1-3 TRBV11-2 few
TGTGCCAGCAGCTTGAGGGTGGCTGGGGCCAACGTCCTGACTTTC CASSLRVAGANVLTF - TRBJ2-6 TRBV5-6 -
TGTGCCAGCAGCTTGGCTGGGGGGAGCTCCTACGAGCAGTACTTC CASSLAGGSSYEQYF - TRBJ2-7 TRBV5-4 -
TGTGCCAGTAGTATTGAAAACTATGGCTACACCTTC CASSIENYGYTF - TRBJ1-2 TRBV19 -
TGTGCCTGGAGTGTACTCGCCGGGACTAGCGGGAGACCGACCTACGAGCAGTACTTC CAWSVLAGTSGRPTYEQYF TRBD2 TRBJ2-7 TRBV30 -